This T cell receptor (beta chain) was recorded in a study of blood T cells in healthy people across ages. The donors, aged 6 to 90, were healthy Caucasians from Russia. The germline V gene encodes CDR1 SGHVS and CDR2 FQNEAQ. Trimming removed 0 bases from V and 2 bases from J, with 10 bases in between. The CDR3 covers 16 residues. Then a second PCR, running about 6 to 12 cycles, was carried out with a sample-barcoded 5' primer and a J-beta primer mix. A template-switch adaptor with 12 random nucleotides tagged each cDNA molecule. A single record per CDR3 protein comes from TCRdb applying MiXCR to the 5' RACE reads. The data contain under 1 million distinct CDR3 sequences, approximately 44% of them singletons.

The clonotype comes from a man aged 60 to 75 in good health. V gene TRBV7-8 combines with J gene TRBJ1-4; D is uncertain. Sequenced: blood. The CDR3 spells CASSLALGYTNEKLFF. CDR3 bases: TGTGCCAGCAGCTTAGCGCTCGGGTACACTAATGAAAAACTGTTTTTT. The full variable domain, rest sourced from reference TRBV7-8 and TRBJ1-4, is GAGVSQSPRYKVAKRGQDVALRCDPISGHVSLFWYQQALGQGPEFLTYFQNEAQLDKSGLPSDRFFAERPEGSVSTLKIQRTQQEDSAVYLCASSLALGYTNEKLFFGSGTQLSVL.